The 11 T cell receptor beta chains below were found in one sample sequenced in a study of cytomegalovirus exposure and HLA in healthy donors (dated by TCRdb to the late 2010s). The library relied on the immunoSEQ multiplex PCR assay. A mixture of 60 forward primers for TCR Vbeta segments and 13 reverse primers for TCR Jbeta segments was used in the multiplex PCR. Held by TCRdb, this immuneACCESS table contains in-frame sequences only and omits some clones. Under half of the omission traces to an unresolved V gene where checked; the cause of the rest is unknown. This sample lists under 200,000 clones; 80% to 90% were detected once. The ten largest clones capture about a tenth of the sample. Sequences were obtained from PBMCs. The receptors shown here come from a man between 18 and 35 years old in good health and CMV-seropositive.

The chain uses TRBV30 and TRBJ2-3, with TRBD2 matching over 10 bases. Germline CDR1 and CDR2: GTSNPN and SVGIG (reference sequence). The J segment lost 5 bases and the V segment lost 0 bases, leaving 5 bases of the junction unmatched. This CDR3 comprises 15 residues. The CDR3 loop is CAWSVRAGGRDTQYF. The CDR3 DNA reads TGTGCCTGGAGTGTACGAGCGGGGGGGCGAGATACGCAGTATTTT.

The chain combines TRBV18 with TRBJ1-4, with D tentatively TRBD1 (6 bases). The V end lost 3 bases, the J end lost 4 bases, and 9 bases lay between the germline ends. The CDR3 is 14 residues long. Germline loops: CDR1 KGHSH, CDR2 LQKENI. Written as DNA, the CDR3 is TGTGCCAGCTCACCGGGACAACGTAATGAAAAACTGTTTTTT. Protein: CASSPGQRNEKLFF.

The chain combines TRBV27 with TRBJ1-2; D remains unclear. Trimming took 6 bases from V and 4 from J, leaving 15 bases between them. Per the germline V gene, CDR1 is MNHEY and CDR2 is SMNVEV (reference sequence). This CDR3 spans 14 amino acids. The CDR3: CASSARAVTYGYTF. CDR3 DNA sequence: TGTGCCAGCAGCGCGCGAGCGGTAACCTATGGCTACACCTTC.

The rearrangement links TRBV15 to TRBJ2-5; 10 nucleotides line up with TRBD2. The CDR3 sequence is 16 residues long. CDR1 is LNHNV and CDR2 is YYDKDF in the germline V gene (reference sequence). V shed 0 bases and J 6 bases; nucleotides not matched to a gene: 7. As DNA, the CDR3 is TGTGCCACCAGCAGAGATCGGCTAGCGGGGGTAAAGACCCAGTACTTC. It specifies CATSRDRLAGVKTQYF.

The gene calls are TRBV2 and TRBJ1-6; TRBD1 aligns across 7 bases. Trimming at V came to 7 bases and at J to 5 bases, leaving 8 bases not matched to a gene. The CDR3 length is 15 residues. Germline-derived CDR1 and CDR2 are SNHLY and FYNNEI. This chain's CDR3 is CASNVGTAHNSPLHF. The CDR3 region has the DNA TGTGCCAGCAATGTAGGGACAGCCCATAATTCACCCCTCCACTTT.

The V gene is TRBV30, the J gene TRBJ1-5; D is possibly TRBD1 (6 bases). This CDR3 region has 12 residues. The ends were cut back, 1 base at V and 5 bases at J, with 6 bases in the middle. The germline V gene encodes CDR1 GTSNPN and CDR2 SVGIG (reference sequence). CDR3 in DNA: TGTGCCTGGAGTGCAGGGGATCAGCCCCAGCATTTT. Its protein product is CAWSAGDQPQHF. Full variable domain (remainder filled in from reference TRBV30 and TRBJ1-5): SQTIHQWPATLVQPVGSPLSLECTVEGTSNPNLYWYRQAAGRGLQLLFYSVGIGQISSEVPQNLSASRPQDRQFILSSKKLLLSDSGFYLCAWSAGDQPQHFGDGTRLSIL.

This clone is deemed medium-sized. The CDR3 DNA follows: TGTGCCAGCAGTGACTCGGGGACTAGCGGAGATGAGCAGTTCTTC. Protein: CASSDSGTSGDEQFF. The chain recombines TRBV6-4 with TRBJ2-1; TRBD2 aligns across 11 bases. The V segment lost 0 bases and the J segment 8 bases; nucleotides outside the gene matches: 3. The germline CDR1 and CDR2 sequences are MRHNA and SNTAGT. CDR3 size: 15 residues.

This clone appeared a single time. The J gene is TRBJ2-5, the V gene TRBV7-9; D possibly corresponds to TRBD1 (6 bases). V was trimmed by 5 bases and J by 3 bases, leaving 13 bases between them. Germline CDR1 reads SEHNR; CDR2 reads FQNEAQ (reference sequence). The CDR3 is 14 amino acids. The CDR3 nucleotides read TGTGCCAGCAGCGGAGCCGGACAGAAAGAGACCCAGTACTTC. Its translation: CASSGAGQKETQYF. Variable domain in full (rest from reference TRBV7-9 and TRBJ2-5): DTGVSQNPRHKITKRGQNVTFRCDPISEHNRLYWYRQTLGQGPEFLTYFQNEAQLEKSRLLSDRFSAERPKGSFSTLEIQRTEQGDSAMYLCASSGAGQKETQYFGPGTRLLVL.

V gene TRBV27 combines with J gene TRBJ1-4; TRBD1 matches 9 bases. The CDR3 is made up of 13 amino acids. V gave up 9 bases and J gave up 7 bases; unmatched junction bases: 6. Germline V CDR1 and CDR2: MNHEY, SMNVEV (reference sequence). This CDR3 is CASTGGFGEKLFF. The CDR3 bases are TGTGCCAGTACAGGGGGCTTCGGTGAAAAACTGTTTTTT.

The chain employs TRBV9 and TRBJ2-1; TRBD2 matches at 8 bases. Germline V gene sequence: CDR1 SGDLS, CDR2 YYNGEE. J gave up 7 bases and V 4 bases, and 10 bases lay outside the gene matches. The CDR3 covers 15 residues. The CDR3 DNA sequence: TGTGCCAGCAGCCCTGGTAGCGGGGCGGTTAATGAGCAGTTCTTC. Translated, it gives CASSPGSGAVNEQFF.

J is TRBJ2-7 and V is TRBV5-1, with a tentative D call TRBD2 (5 bases). The germline V and J ends were trimmed by 0 bases and 3 bases, with 7 bases remaining between them. Germline lookup yields CDR1 SGHRS and CDR2 YFSETQ. The CDR3 has 13 residues. CDR3 in amino acids: CASSLAGYYEQYF. The CDR3 DNA follows: TGCGCCAGCAGCTTGGCGGGGTACTACGAGCAGTACTTC.